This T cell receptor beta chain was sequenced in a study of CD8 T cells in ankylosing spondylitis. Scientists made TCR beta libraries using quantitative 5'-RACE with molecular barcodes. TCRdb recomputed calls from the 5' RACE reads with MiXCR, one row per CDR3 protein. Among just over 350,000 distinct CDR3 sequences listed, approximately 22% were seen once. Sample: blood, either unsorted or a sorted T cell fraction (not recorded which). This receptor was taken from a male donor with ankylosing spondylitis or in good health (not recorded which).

The CDR3 protein is CASRARGSNQPQHF. The CDR3 DNA is TGTGCCAGCAGAGCAAGGGGGAGCAATCAGCCCCAGCATTTT. V and J are TRBV6-1 and TRBJ1-5, with a possible D match to TRBD1 (6 bases). Germline V gene data show CDR1 as MNHNS and CDR2 as SASEGT. This CDR3 has 14 amino acids. Trimming left V 6 bases short and J 1 base short, with 10 bases between.